The 8 T cell receptor beta chains in this list originate from one sample, sequenced in a study of blood T cells in healthy people across ages. A second PCR, run for roughly 7 to 12 cycles, used a sample-barcoded 5' primer plus a J-beta primer mix. TCRdb reanalysed the 5' RACE reads using MiXCR and keeps one entry per CDR3 protein. The data contain around 600,000 distinct CDR3 sequences, around 50% of them seen just once; the ten biggest clones take up around 24%. The sequencing sample was made of blood. All receptors derive from a man older than 75 in good health.

This clonotype was counted only a few times. The gene calls are TRBV6-6 and TRBJ2-7; D tentatively fits TRBD1 or TRBD2 (5 bases each). The germline gives CDR1 MNHNY, CDR2 SVGAGI (reference sequence). CDR3 length equals 14 residues. V was shortened by 6 bases and J by 2 bases, with 14 bases between the two germline ends. The CDR3, as DNA: TGTGCCAGCAGATTCAGGGACGGCACCTACGAGCAGTACTTC. Translated: CASRFRDGTYEQYF.

The chain is built from TRBV7-8 and TRBJ2-5; D might be TRBD2 (6 bases). The better agreement between TRBJ2-7 and the DNA end casts doubt on the J call. Germline values: CDR1 SGHVS, CDR2 FQNEAQ. The CDR3 loop spans 12 amino acids. The DNA for the CDR3 is TGTGCCAGCAGCGCCGACGGGGGCGAGCAGTACTTC. Translation gives CASSADGGEQYF.

The V and J genes are TRBV7-8 and TRBJ1-2; no clear D gene. Trimming took off 5 bases at V and 4 bases at J, with 8 bases between the two ends. CDR1 and CDR2 (germline): SGHVS, FQNEAQ. The CDR3 has 12 amino acids. CDR3 protein: CASSPVGYGYTF. The CDR3 region has the DNA TGTGCCAGCAGCCCAGTGGGCTATGGCTACACCTTC.

A few counts support this clonotype. V is TRBV20-1 and J is TRBJ2-3; D may be TRBD2 (6 bases). Germline V CDR1 and CDR2: DFQATT, SNEGSKA (reference sequence). Trimming pared 0 bases from V and 1 base from J, leaving 11 bases between. CDR3 length: 15 amino acids. The CDR3 nucleotides read TGCAGTGCTAGAGATGGTGCGGGACGCACAGATACGCAGTATTTT. The encoded protein is CSARDGAGRTDTQYF.

The V and J genes are TRBV5-1 and TRBJ2-1, with TRBD2 identical over 10 bases. CDR3 length equals 16 residues. After removal of 4 bases from V and 4 bases from J, the junction contained 8 bases not matched to a gene. Per germline, CDR1 SGHRS and CDR2 YFSETQ. The CDR3 spells CASSRISGGIYNEQFF. The DNA of the CDR3 is TGCGCCAGCAGCAGGATTAGCGGGGGGATTTACAATGAGCAGTTCTTC.

The rearrangement joins TRBV10-3 to TRBJ2-2; D remains unclear. V was cut by 6 bases and J by 5 bases, with 22 bases left in between. The germline gives CDR1 ENHRY, CDR2 SYGVKD. The CDR3 is made up of 17 amino acids. The CDR3 spells CAIRVTSGVRGTGELFF. In nucleotides, the CDR3 is TGTGCCATCAGAGTAACAAGTGGGGTCCGAGGAACCGGGGAGCTGTTTTTT.

The V gene is TRBV5-1, the J gene TRBJ2-7; TRBD1 matches 7 bases. Per the germline V gene, CDR1 is SGHRS and CDR2 is YFSETQ. This CDR3 is 15 amino acids long. J gave up 2 bases and V 3 bases, and 8 bases lay outside the gene matches. In nucleotides, the CDR3 is TGCGCCAGCAGCTGGGGGCCGGGACAGCCCTACGAGCAGTACTTC. As protein: CASSWGPGQPYEQYF. The variable domain in full, completed from reference TRBV5-1 and TRBJ2-7, reads KAGVTQTPRYLIKTRGQQVTLSCSPISGHRSVSWYQQTPGQGLQFLFEYFSETQRNKGNFPGRFSGRQFSNSRSEMNVSTLELGDSALYLCASSWGPGQPYEQYFGPGTRLTVT.

The V call is TRBV9, the J call TRBJ2-1; 7 bases match TRBD2. J lost 8 bases, V lost 2 bases, and 13 bases had no gene match. The CDR3 sequence is 16 residues long. In germline, CDR1 is SGDLS, CDR2 YYNGEE. The CDR3 loop reads CASSVPSGIIPDEQFF. The CDR3 DNA follows: TGTGCCAGCAGCGTCCCCAGCGGGATCATCCCCGATGAGCAGTTCTTC. Supplemented by reference TRBV9 and TRBJ2-1, the full variable domain reads DSGVTQTPKHLITATGQRVTLRCSPRSGDLSVYWYQQSLDQGLQFLIQYYNGEERAKGNILERFSAQQFPDLHSELNLSSLELGDSALYFCASSVPSGIIPDEQFFGPGTRLTVL.